Below, 29 T cell receptor beta chains from the same sample are listed, as sequenced in a study of shared clonotypes between healthy human individuals. The repertoire was sequenced with immunoSEQ multiplex PCR; TCRdb's copy has only in-frame clones and lacks some. The data hold about 2,500,000 clones, with around nine tenths observed a single time. The sample consisted of naive CD4+ T cells sorted from blood. Subset meaning: CD45RA+ positively selected. The receptors originated from a young man in good health.

J is TRBJ1-1 and V is TRBV30; D unclear. Trimming cost V 3 bases and J 0 bases, with 8 bases left between them. The CDR3 sequence is 13 residues long. Germline assignment: CDR1 GTSNPN and CDR2 SVGIG (reference sequence). CDR3 nucleotides: TGTGCCTGGAGGTACGAGATGAACACTGAAGCTTTCTTT. Encoded protein: CAWRYEMNTEAFF. Filled out from reference TRBV30 and TRBJ1-1, the complete variable domain reads SQTIHQWPATLVQPVGSPLSLECTVEGTSNPNLYWYRQAAGRGLQLLFYSVGIGQISSEVPQNLSASRPQDRQFILSSKKLLLSDSGFYLCAWRYEMNTEAFFGQGTRLTVV.

The chain's CDR3 is CASRLAIRGELFF. CDR3 nucleotides: TGTGCCAGCCGACTAGCGATCCGCGGGGAGCTGTTTTTT. V and J are TRBV7-9 and TRBJ2-2, with 8 bases matching TRBD2. Trimming took 8 bases from V and 7 from J; bases not matched to a gene: 6. This CDR3 comprises 13 residues. Germline V gene data show CDR1 as SEHNR and CDR2 as FQNEAQ (reference sequence).

The rearrangement links TRBV2 to TRBJ1-5, with 8 bases fitting TRBD1. Germline V CDR1 and CDR2: SNHLY, FYNNEI. The V gene end was trimmed by 6 bases and the J gene end by 0 bases; junction bases not matched to a gene: 4. This CDR3 has 15 amino acids. The CDR3 region has the DNA TGTGCCAGCAGCGCGGACAGGGCTAGCAATCAGCCCCAGCATTTT. This sequence encodes CASSADRASNQPQHF.

Remarks on this clone: The same CDR3 also results from other DNA sequences found in this sample. V and J are TRBV19 and TRBJ2-7, with 7 positions matching TRBD1. V was clipped by 1 base and J by 1 base; unmatched bases: 1. CDR1 and CDR2 from the germline V gene are LNHDA and SQIVND (reference sequence). This CDR3 region has 14 residues. The CDR3 sequence: CASSIGQGSYEQYF. The CDR3, as DNA: TGTGCCAGTAGTATAGGACAGGGATCCTACGAGCAGTACTTC.

The chain carries TRBV19 and TRBJ2-2, with D hard to call. V was trimmed by 3 bases and J by 4 bases, leaving 12 bases between them. The V gene's germline CDR1 is LNHDA and CDR2 SQIVND (reference sequence). The CDR3 consists of 15 residues. CDR3 sequence (DNA): TGTGCCAGTAGTATCCACGTACTTAGCACCGGGGAGCTGTTTTTT. Amino acids: CASSIHVLSTGELFF.

In its sample, this clone was seen once. The chain links TRBV7-2 to TRBJ2-7; no clear D gene. The CDR3 runs 13 residues. Trimming took 5 bases from V and 3 from J, leaving 11 bases between them. CDR1 is SGHTA and CDR2 is FQGNSA in the germline V gene. The CDR3 sequence: CASSPLLLYEQYF. CDR3 coding DNA: TGTGCCAGCAGCCCCCTCCTCCTCTACGAGCAGTACTTC.

A note on this clone: Other DNA sequences from this sample encode an identical CDR3 as well. The genes are TRBV9 and TRBJ2-5, with D perhaps TRBD2 (5 bases). The germline CDR1 and CDR2 sequences are SGDLS and YYNGEE. Trimming took off 0 bases at V and 4 bases at J, with 7 bases between the two ends. CDR3 size: 13 residues. CDR3 amino acids: CASSVGERETQYF. The CDR3 DNA reads as TGTGCCAGCAGCGTAGGGGAGCGAGAGACCCAGTACTTC.

This chain uses TRBV19 with TRBJ2-4; TRBD1 might be the D (6 bases). V gave up 3 bases and J gave up 8 bases, with 14 bases separating them. This CDR3 is 14 amino acids long. Germline CDR1 and CDR2: LNHDA and SQIVND (reference sequence). The CDR3 loop reads CASSIGAKGDIQYF. The CDR3, as DNA: TGTGCCAGTAGTATTGGGGCCAAGGGGGACATTCAGTACTTC.

CDR3: CASSTTDGVRGYTF. In DNA form, the CDR3 reads TGTGCCAGCAGTACTACGGACGGCGTACGCGGCTACACCTTC. This sequence joins TRBV27 and TRBJ1-2; D ambiguous. Germline loops: CDR1 MNHEY, CDR2 SMNVEV (reference sequence). The CDR3 runs to 14 residues. Trimming took 5 bases from V and 8 from J, leaving 18 bases between them.

The genes are TRBV28 and TRBJ2-7, with 7 bases lining up with TRBD1. Germline trimming cut 2 bases from V and 8 bases from J; bases unmatched to any gene: 3. The germline CDR1 and CDR2 sequences are MDHEN and SYDVKM. CDR3 length: 12 residues. The chain's CDR3 is CASSLPGQKQYF. In DNA form, the CDR3 reads TGTGCCAGCAGTTTACCGGGACAGAAGCAGTACTTC.

This chain's CDR3 is CASSVQGLDEQYF. CDR3 bases: TGCGCCAGCAGTGTTCAGGGGCTCGACGAGCAGTACTTC. The rearrangement links TRBV10-2 to TRBJ2-7, with D possibly TRBD1 on 6 matching bases. This CDR3 spans 13 amino acids. The V gene lost 4 bases and the J gene lost 5 bases, with 12 bases spanning the gap. Looked up from germline, CDR1 is WSHSY and CDR2 is SAAADI.

This chain connects TRBV5-8 to TRBJ1-5; D might be TRBD1 (5 bases). The germline V gene encodes CDR1 SGHTS and CDR2 YDEGEE. The CDR3 consists of 16 residues. The ends were cut back, 1 base at V and 2 bases at J, with 13 bases in the middle. CDR3 protein: CASSLIVGVGNQPQHF. The CDR3 nucleotides are TGTGCCAGCAGCTTGATCGTGGGGGTGGGCAATCAGCCCCAGCATTTT.

This chain joins TRBV10-3 and TRBJ2-1; 7 bases match TRBD2. Per germline, CDR1 ENHRY and CDR2 SYGVKD. The CDR3 runs 15 residues. Trimming took 2 bases from V and 8 from J; bases not matched to a gene: 9. CDR3 in DNA: TGTGCCATCAGTGAGGGGGGAGGGCCTTTTTATGAGCAGTTCTTC. Translating gives CAISEGGGPFYEQFF.

The V and J genes are TRBV5-4 and TRBJ2-2, with 7 bases aligning to TRBD2. Germline assignment: CDR1 SGHNT and CDR2 YYREEE (reference sequence). The length of the CDR3 is 15 residues. Trimming took 4 bases from V and 3 from J; bases not matched to a gene: 6. DNA of the CDR3: TGTGCCAGCAGCAAGAGCGGGAAAGACACCGGGGAGCTGTTTTTT. Encoded protein: CASSKSGKDTGELFF.

This clone has just one count. The gene calls are TRBV6-1 and TRBJ1-6; D gene ambiguous. V lost 0 bases and J 9 bases, leaving 12 bases between the germline ends. Per the germline V gene, CDR1 is MNHNS and CDR2 is SASEGT. The CDR3 covers 15 residues. The CDR3 region has the DNA TGTGCCAGCAGTGAAGCGCATCCAGTAGGTTCACCCCTCCACTTT. Protein sequence: CASSEAHPVGSPLHF.

The chain links TRBV5-1 to TRBJ2-5, with D unresolved. Germline CDR1 is SGHRS and CDR2 is YFSETQ. V lost 1 base and J 5 bases, leaving 9 bases between the germline ends. The CDR3 is 13 residues long. The DNA for the CDR3 is TGCGCCAGCAGCTTGAACACTCGGGAGACCCAGTACTTC. It codes for CASSLNTRETQYF.

This clone was seen once. This rearrangement joins TRBV5-4 to TRBJ2-1; D assignment may be TRBD1 or TRBD2 (5 bases each). Per germline, CDR1 SGHNT and CDR2 YYREEE (reference sequence). CDR3 length: 16 amino acids. V was cut by 4 bases and J by 5 bases, with 19 bases left in between. The CDR3: CASSPLPRDLNNEQFF. CDR3 sequence (DNA): TGTGCCAGCAGCCCCCTCCCTAGGGACCTAAACAATGAGCAGTTCTTC.

The CDR3 DNA sequence: TGTGCCAGCAGCTTGGGTCACACTAGCGGGGGACGCGAGCAGTACTTC. Residues: CASSLGHTSGGREQYF. The chain links TRBV7-2 to TRBJ2-7; TRBD2 aligns across 11 bases. Germline V gene data show CDR1 as SGHTA and CDR2 as FQGNSA. Germline trimming cut 3 bases from V and 6 bases from J; bases unmatched to any gene: 10. The CDR3 has 16 amino acids.

This chain uses TRBV6-1 with TRBJ1-6; D not resolved. V gave up 1 base and J gave up 9 bases, with 7 bases separating them. This CDR3 comprises 13 residues. CDR1 is MNHNS, CDR2 SASEGT, per germline. The CDR3 protein is CASSEVPSSPLHF. The CDR3, as DNA: TGTGCCAGCAGTGAAGTTCCGAGTTCACCCCTCCACTTT.

The V gene is TRBV5-4, the J gene TRBJ2-3; D is possibly TRBD2 (6 bases). The CDR3 is made up of 14 amino acids. The ends were cut back, 4 bases at V and 0 bases at J, with 9 bases in the middle. CDR1 and CDR2 from the germline V gene are SGHNT and YYREEE (reference sequence). The CDR3 reads CASSRGLSTDTQYF. The CDR3 region has the DNA TGTGCCAGCAGCAGGGGACTCAGCACAGATACGCAGTATTTT.

This clone was picked up one time. This chain connects TRBV5-5 to TRBJ2-7, with TRBD2 identical over 8 bases. The germline V gene encodes CDR1 SGHKS and CDR2 YYEKEE (reference sequence). The CDR3 is 16 amino acids. The junction had 12 bases not matched to a gene; V was cut back by 4 bases and J by 3 bases. The CDR3 protein is CASSGGGSGALYEQYF. CDR3 coding DNA: TGTGCCAGCAGCGGGGGTGGTAGCGGGGCGCTCTACGAGCAGTACTTC.

The chain carries TRBV27 and TRBJ1-1, with no clear D. The CDR3 spans 12 residues. Germline CDR1 reads MNHEY; CDR2 reads SMNVEV (reference sequence). The germline V and J ends were trimmed by 6 bases and 3 bases, with 8 bases remaining between them. The CDR3 loop is CASRGLYTEAFF. For the CDR3, the DNA is TGTGCCAGCAGGGGTCTTTACACTGAAGCTTTCTTT.

This clone was seen only a few times. The chain recombines TRBV11-2 with TRBJ1-1, with TRBD1 matching 8 bases. CDR3 size: 15 residues. V shed 5 bases, J shed 3 bases, and the junction held 8 bases outside the gene matches. Germline values: CDR1 SGHAT, CDR2 FQNNGV. CDR3 DNA sequence: TGTGCCAGCAGCCCCCGGACAGGGAGGGACACTGAAGCTTTCTTT. Residues: CASSPRTGRDTEAFF.

V usage is TRBV2 and J usage is TRBJ1-6; D gene uncertain. The germline V gene encodes CDR1 SNHLY and CDR2 FYNNEI. V was shortened by 8 bases and J by 15 bases, with 17 bases between the two germline ends. The CDR3 covers 12 residues. The CDR3 region is CASSLGTNHLHF. The CDR3 DNA reads TGTGCCAGCTCTCTGGGTACAAATCACCTCCACTTT.

V is TRBV29-1 and J is TRBJ2-4; D is ambiguous. This CDR3 comprises 12 residues. CDR1 SQVTM and CDR2 ANQGSEA come from the germline V gene. V lost 4 bases and J 7 bases, leaving 11 bases between the germline ends. The CDR3 DNA is TGCAGCGTTGTCCCTGACACCAACATTCAGTACTTC. Its protein is CSVVPDTNIQYF.

Concerning this clone: Other DNA sequences within the sample encode an identical CDR3. V gene TRBV7-9 combines with J gene TRBJ2-2, with D possibly being TRBD2 (5 bases). The germline V gene encodes CDR1 SEHNR and CDR2 FQNEAQ (reference sequence). The CDR3 runs 13 residues. Trimming stripped 5 bases from V and 5 bases from J, with 9 bases between. CDR3 DNA sequence: TGTGCCAGCAGCCCTTCGGGGACCGGGGAGCTGTTTTTT. As protein: CASSPSGTGELFF.

This clone was observed once. The CDR3 coding sequence is TGTGCCAGTAGTATGGGCAGGGACGCTATGGGTTATGGCTACACCTTC. Its protein product is CASSMGRDAMGYGYTF. This chain uses TRBV19 with TRBJ1-2; TRBD1 might be the D (5 bases). Germline loops: CDR1 LNHDA, CDR2 SQIVND (reference sequence). This CDR3 comprises 16 residues. Trimming left V 3 bases short and J 5 bases short, with 19 bases between.

Comments on this clone: Other DNA sequences within the sample encode an identical CDR3. This chain links TRBV6-1 with TRBJ2-2; D unresolved. Germline V gives CDR1 MNHNS, CDR2 SASEGT. The CDR3 totals 11 residues. With 3 bases removed from V and 8 bases from J, the gap between germline ends came to 4 bases. The CDR3 region is CASSDPGELFF. CDR3 in DNA: TGTGCCAGCAGTGACCCGGGGGAGCTGTTTTTT.

V gene TRBV6-6 combines with J gene TRBJ1-1, with TRBD1 identical over 9 bases. Germline CDR1 and CDR2: MNHNY and SVGAGI (reference sequence). The V and J ends lost 5 bases and 7 bases, in that order; junction bases with no gene match: 5. This CDR3 is 13 amino acids long. The CDR3 here is CASSTDRGGEAFF. CDR3 bases: TGTGCCAGCAGTACGGACAGGGGCGGTGAAGCTTTCTTT.